The rows below give T cell receptor beta chains drawn from one sample of a study of blood T cell repertoires in COVID-19. Generated by immunoSEQ multiplex PCR, the TCRdb table keeps only in-frame clones and is missing some. The sample has under 250,000 clones; 70% to 90% are singletons. The specimen was peripheral blood. Receptors originate from a man at least 80 years old with acute or convalescent COVID-19. Each CDR3 is given without its conserved first and last residue. The order of the fields is V gene, J gene, clone size, CDR3 protein. Clone size appears in some rows only: once, few, many, or a class for an expanded clone.

>TRBV19|TRBJ2-7|.
ASSIEAQAGIYEQY
>TRBV24-1|TRBJ1-4|.
ATLGQGRNEKLF
>TRBV14|TRBJ1-1|once
ASSQVLTGGTEAF
>TRBV7-2|TRBJ1-3|.
ASSTAGAISGNTIY
>TRBV7-2|TRBJ2-7|.
ASSLEVTVNGYEQY
>TRBV19|TRBJ2-7|.
ASTRAHREADEQY
>TRBV7-2|TRBJ2-7|.
ASSSGTGLWEQY
>TRBV3-1/TRBV3-2|TRBJ1-2|few
ASSHATGDGYT
>TRBV5-1|TRBJ2-3|.
ASSLEGTSGSGTDTQY
>TRBV5-6|TRBJ1-2|.
ASSLKPDSTFYGYT
>TRBV7-8|TRBJ1-1|.
ASSLGGQNTEAF
>TRBV5-1|TRBJ2-2|.
ASSSQLSNTGELF
>TRBV5-4|TRBJ2-5|.
ASSTDRGPETQY
>TRBV19|TRBJ2-7|.
ASSITTSISYEQY
>TRBV19|TRBJ1-1|.
ASSIDLSRVNTEAF
>TRBV10-2|TRBJ1-2|.
ASSDSGLQGSDYGYT
>TRBV18|TRBJ1-2|.
ASSPNAEHYGYT
>TRBV4-1|TRBJ1-2|.
ASSLSPGQAYGYT
>TRBV7-9|TRBJ1-4|.
ASSWTATNEKLF
>TRBV3-1/TRBV3-2|TRBJ1-2|few
ASSQLTVAGYT
>TRBV10-3|TRBJ2-2|.
AISEDGASLNTGELF
>TRBV28|TRBJ1-1|once
ASSIQGKAF
>TRBV19|TRBJ1-1|.
ASTTREEGRRTEAF
>TRBV19|TRBJ1-2|.
ASRSPDLPYGYT
>TRBV24-1|TRBJ2-3|.
ATSDRSGTDTQY
>TRBV5-1|TRBJ2-2|.
ASSLVRGNTGELF
>TRBV6-2/TRBV6-3|TRBJ1-1|.
ASSYGTGRANTEAF
>TRBV5-1|TRBJ2-3|once
ASSPRGGNTDTQY
>TRBV5-1|TRBJ1-1|.
ASSFDGGIWLNTEAF
>TRBV7-9|TRBJ2-1|.
ASSPRASGVWQF
>TRBV10-3|TRBJ2-5|.
AISEYTDQETQY
>TRBV7-8|TRBJ1-1|.
ASSIQRNTEAF
>TRBV29-1|TRBJ1-1|.
SAQGFSNTEAF
>TRBV15|TRBJ2-5|.
ATSRGDVWGQTQY
>TRBV5-1|TRBJ2-7|.
ASRDPGQIYEQY
>TRBV7-2|TRBJ2-1|.
ASSLVNREQF
>TRBV4-1|TRBJ2-2|.
ASSPPLLVPSSYSGELF
>TRBV3-1/TRBV3-2|TRBJ1-1|.
VSSLRQGTEAF
>TRBV6-5|TRBJ2-5|once
ASSPGQGRAWTQY
>TRBV19|TRBJ1-1|.
ASTPTQGAEAF
>TRBV29-1|TRBJ2-7|.
SAWGGTTYEQY
>TRBV12-5|TRBJ2-5|.
ASGSWEDSEETQY
>TRBV21-1|TRBJ2-7|.
ASSKASRYFSTYEQY
>TRBV19|TRBJ1-2|.
ASSSSPTGRGYT
>TRBV7-2|TRBJ2-5|once
ASSLSGQGETQY
>TRBV2|TRBJ2-1|.
ASNGGSSYNEQF
>TRBV7-2|TRBJ1-2|.
ASSPGLSTNYGYT
>TRBV7-9|TRBJ2-5|once
ASSLSGGLQETQY
>TRBV2|TRBJ1-1|.
ASSDTEYTEAF
>TRBV7-7|TRBJ2-5|.
ASSLAAGRETQY
>TRBV4-1|TRBJ2-5|.
ASSQDLLSGEGGETQY
>TRBV20-1|TRBJ2-7|.
SASSTGYDEQY
>TRBV29-1|TRBJ2-1|.
SVSDPFGGGYNEQF
>TRBV9|TRBJ1-2|.
ASSDWPGPGGGYT
>TRBV18|TRBJ2-3|.
ASSPRDRVPDTQY
>TRBV15|TRBJ2-3|.
ATTLGLAGSADTQY
>TRBV5-7|TRBJ1-2|.
ASSIENQGRGLDGYT
>TRBV18|TRBJ2-7|.
ASSPYGSGRNEQY
>TRBV29-1|TRBJ1-2|.
SESTGGGYT